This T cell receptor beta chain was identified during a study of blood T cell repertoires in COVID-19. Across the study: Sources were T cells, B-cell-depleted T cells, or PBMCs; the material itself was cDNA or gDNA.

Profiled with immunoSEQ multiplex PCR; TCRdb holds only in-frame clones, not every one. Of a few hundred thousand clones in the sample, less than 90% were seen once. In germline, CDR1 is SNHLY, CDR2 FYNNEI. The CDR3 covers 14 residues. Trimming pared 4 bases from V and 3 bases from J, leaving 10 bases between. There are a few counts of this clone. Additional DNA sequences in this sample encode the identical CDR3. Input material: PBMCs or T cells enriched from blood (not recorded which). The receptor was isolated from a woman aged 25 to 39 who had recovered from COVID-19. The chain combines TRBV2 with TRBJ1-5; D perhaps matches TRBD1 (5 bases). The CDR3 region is CASSAQGNNQPQHF. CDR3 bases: TGTGCCAGCAGTGCTCAGGGTAACAATCAGCCCCAGCATTTT.